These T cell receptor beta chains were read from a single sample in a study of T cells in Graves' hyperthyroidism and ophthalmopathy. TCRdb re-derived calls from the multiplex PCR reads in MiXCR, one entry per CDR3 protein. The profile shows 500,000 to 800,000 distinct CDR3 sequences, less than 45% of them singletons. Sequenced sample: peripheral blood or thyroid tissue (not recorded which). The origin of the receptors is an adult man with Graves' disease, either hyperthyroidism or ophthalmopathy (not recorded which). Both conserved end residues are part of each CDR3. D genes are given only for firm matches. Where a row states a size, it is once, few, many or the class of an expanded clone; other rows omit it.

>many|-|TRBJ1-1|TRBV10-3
TGTGCCATCTCGGCAGGGGCGAACACTGAAGCTTTCTTT
CAISAGANTEAFF
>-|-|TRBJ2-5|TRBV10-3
TGTGCCAGCAGTTACTCGGTAGGGGGAGGAGAGACCCAGTACTTC
CASSYSVGGGETQYF
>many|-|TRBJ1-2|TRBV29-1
TGCAGCGTTGAACCGTCGGGGGCTCAAGACTATGGCTACACCTTC
CSVEPSGAQDYGYTF
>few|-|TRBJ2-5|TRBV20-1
TGCAGTGCTAAAACCGACGGGCCATCGGGGACCCAGTACTTC
CSAKTDGPSGTQYF
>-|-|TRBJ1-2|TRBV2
TGTGCCAGCAGCTTTGGCCCAGATGGCTACACCTTC
CASSFGPDGYTF
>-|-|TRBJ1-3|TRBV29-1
TGCAGCGTTATTCCGTCGGCCTCTGGAAACACCATATATTTT
CSVIPSASGNTIYF
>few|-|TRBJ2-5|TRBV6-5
TGTGCCAGCAGTTTTACGAACAGGGCACAAGAGACCCAGTACTTC
CASSFTNRAQETQYF
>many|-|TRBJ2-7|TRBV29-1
TGCAGCGTTGAGGGAGACTACGAGCAGTACTTC
CSVEGDYEQYF
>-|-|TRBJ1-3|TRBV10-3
TGTGCCATCAGGGAGGACACCATATATTTT
CAIREDTIYF
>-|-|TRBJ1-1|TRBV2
TGTGCCAGCAGTGGTCTGGGACAGAACACTGAAGCTTTCTTT
CASSGLGQNTEAFF
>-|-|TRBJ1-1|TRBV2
TGTGCCAGCAGTGCAATAGGAATGGCGGTGAACACTGAAGCTTTCTTT
CASSAIGMAVNTEAFF
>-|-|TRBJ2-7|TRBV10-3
TGTGCCATCAGCGTGACGGGACTCTACGAGCAGTACTTC
CAISVTGLYEQYF
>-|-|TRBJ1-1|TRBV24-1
TGTGCCAGCAGGCTCCCGGGACGGCTACGTGAAGCTTTCTTT
CASRLPGRLREAFF
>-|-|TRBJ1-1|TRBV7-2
TGTGCCAGCAGCTTAGCGGGCTTGCTGAACATTGAAGCTTTCTTT
CASSLAGLLNIEAFF
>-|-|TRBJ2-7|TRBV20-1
TGCAGTGCTGCCGGGAGAGGTTACGAGCAGTACTTC
CSAAGRGYEQYF
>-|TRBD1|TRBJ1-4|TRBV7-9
TGTGCCAGCAGCTTTGGGACAGGGGGACCGAATGAAAAACTGTTTTTT
CASSFGTGGPNEKLFF
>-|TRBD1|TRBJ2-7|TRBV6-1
TGTGCCAGCATCCCACAACCGGGACAGGGTATCCACGAGCAGTACTTC
CASIPQPGQGIHEQYF
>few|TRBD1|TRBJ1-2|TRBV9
TGTGCCAGCAGCGTAGAGTACAGGGGGCGAGGCTACACCTTC
CASSVEYRGRGYTF
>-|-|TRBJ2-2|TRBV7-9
TGTGCCAGCAGCCTAGACGTTAGCGCGGGCACCGGGGAGCTGTTTTTT
CASSLDVSAGTGELFF
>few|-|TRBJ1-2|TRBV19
TGTGCCAGTAGTATGACGCCAGCCGCTACCTATGGCTACACCTTC
CASSMTPAATYGYTF
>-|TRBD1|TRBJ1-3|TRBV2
TGTGCCAGCGCCAGCAGCTCTGGGACAGCTCGATCTGGAAACACCATATATTTT
CASASSSGTARSGNTIYF
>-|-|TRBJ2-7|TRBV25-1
TGTGCCAGCAGTCAAATACATCCTGACAATGAGCAGTACTTC
CASSQIHPDNEQYF
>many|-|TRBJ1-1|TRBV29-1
TGCAGCGTTGAAGGACCGCCGAACACTGAAGCTTTCTTT
CSVEGPPNTEAFF
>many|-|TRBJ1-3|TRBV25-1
TGTGCCAGCACCCCGGGACAACTCTCTGGAAACACCATATATTTT
CASTPGQLSGNTIYF
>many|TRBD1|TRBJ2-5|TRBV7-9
TGTGCCAGCAGCTCAAGACAGGGGCAGGCCCAGTACTTC
CASSSRQGQAQYF
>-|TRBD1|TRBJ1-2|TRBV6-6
TGTGCCAGCAGTTACCGAGGGACAGATGATGGCTACACCTTC
CASSYRGTDDGYTF
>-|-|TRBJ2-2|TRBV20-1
TGCAGCGCTAGAGATTTTGGGAACACCGGGGAGCTGTTTTTT
CSARDFGNTGELFF
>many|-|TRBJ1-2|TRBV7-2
TGTGCCAGCAGCTTAATCGAGCAGGGCTATGGCTACACCTTC
CASSLIEQGYGYTF
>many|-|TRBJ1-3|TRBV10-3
TGTGCCATCAGTGAGTCGGCAGGGGTCTACTCTGGAAACACCATATATTTT
CAISESAGVYSGNTIYF
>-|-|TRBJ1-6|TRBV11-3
TGTGCCAGCAGCGTAGATACAGGGCTTAATTCACCCCTCCACTTT
CASSVDTGLNSPLHF
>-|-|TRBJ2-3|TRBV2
TGTGCCAGCAAGGAGTCGGCAGACCCAGATACGCAGTATTTT
CASKESADPDTQYF
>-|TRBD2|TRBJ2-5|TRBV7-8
TGTGCCAGCAGCTTAGCTTCGGGAGGGCCGATGGGAGAGACCCAGTACTTC
CASSLASGGPMGETQYF
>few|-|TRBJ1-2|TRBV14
TGTGCCAGCAGCCGGGAGGCAGGGAGTGGCTACACCTTC
CASSREAGSGYTF
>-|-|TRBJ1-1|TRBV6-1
TGTGCCAGCAGTGAAGCGCTTTGGGAGGCGAACACTGAAGCTTTCTTT
CASSEALWEANTEAFF
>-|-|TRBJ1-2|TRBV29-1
TGCAGCTTAGAGGGGTCCCGCTACGGCTACACCTTC
CSLEGSRYGYTF